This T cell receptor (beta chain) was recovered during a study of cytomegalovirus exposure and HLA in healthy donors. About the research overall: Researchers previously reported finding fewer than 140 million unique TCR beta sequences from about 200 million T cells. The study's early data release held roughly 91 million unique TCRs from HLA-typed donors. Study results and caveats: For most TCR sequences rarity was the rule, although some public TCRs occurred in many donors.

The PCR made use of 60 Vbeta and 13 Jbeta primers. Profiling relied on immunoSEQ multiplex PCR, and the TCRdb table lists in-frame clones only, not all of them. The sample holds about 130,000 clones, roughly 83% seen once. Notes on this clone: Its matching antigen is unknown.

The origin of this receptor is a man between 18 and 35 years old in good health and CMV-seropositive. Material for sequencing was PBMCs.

The CDR3 region has the DNA TGCGCCAGCAGCTCCGGACAGGGAGCCTCACCCCTCCACTTT. The encoded protein is CASSSGQGASPLHF. The chain is built from TRBV5-1 and TRBJ1-6; 8 bases align to TRBD1. The CDR3 extends over 14 amino acids. The V and J ends lost 3 bases and 10 bases, in that order; junction bases with no gene match: 6. Germline CDR1 and CDR2: SGHRS and YFSETQ.